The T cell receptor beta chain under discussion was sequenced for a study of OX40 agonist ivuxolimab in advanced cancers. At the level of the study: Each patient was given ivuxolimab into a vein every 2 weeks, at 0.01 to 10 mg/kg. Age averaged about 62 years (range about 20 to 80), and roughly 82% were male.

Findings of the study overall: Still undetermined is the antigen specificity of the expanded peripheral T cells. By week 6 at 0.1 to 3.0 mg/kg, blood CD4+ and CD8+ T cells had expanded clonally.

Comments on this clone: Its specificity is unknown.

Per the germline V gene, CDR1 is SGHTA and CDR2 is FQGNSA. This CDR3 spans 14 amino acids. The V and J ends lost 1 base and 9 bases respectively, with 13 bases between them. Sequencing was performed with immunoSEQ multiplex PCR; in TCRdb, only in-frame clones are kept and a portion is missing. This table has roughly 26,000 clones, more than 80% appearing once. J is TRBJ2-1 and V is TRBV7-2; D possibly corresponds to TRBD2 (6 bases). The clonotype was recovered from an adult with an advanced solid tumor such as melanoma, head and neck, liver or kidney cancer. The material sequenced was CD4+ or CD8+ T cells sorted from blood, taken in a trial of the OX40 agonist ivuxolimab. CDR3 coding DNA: TGTGCCAGCAGCTTAGTGGAGGGGAGTGGTGAGCAGTTCTTC. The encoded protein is CASSLVEGSGEQFF. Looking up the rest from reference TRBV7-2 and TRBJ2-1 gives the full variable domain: GAGVSQSPSNKVTEKGKDVELRCDPISGHTALYWYRQSLGQGLEFLIYFQGNSAPDKSGLPSDRFSAERTGGSVSTLTIQRTQQEDSAVYLCASSLVEGSGEQFFGPGTRLTVL.